The clone carrying this T cell receptor beta chain has only a few counts. TCRdb fed the 5' RACE reads into MiXCR, producing one record per CDR3 protein. The data show approximately 410,000 distinct CDR3 sequences, 23% seen once. V lost 2 bases to trimming and J lost 9 bases, with 20 bases between them. The CDR3 is made up of 15 amino acids. The germline gives CDR1 MNHEY, CDR2 SMNVEV (reference sequence). This sample was included in a study of T-cell memory formation after mild COVID-19. What was sequenced was PBMCs or a T cell subset sorted from them (not recorded which). This chain uses TRBV27 with TRBJ2-7; D may be TRBD2 (6 bases). The source of this sequence is an adult woman who had mild COVID-19 (a few samples of this study predate the infection). Cell type and time point are not known. As DNA, the CDR3 is TGTGCCAGCAGTTTAATTGGCGGGACCCCTCGGGGGCAGTACTTC. Its protein product is CASSLIGGTPRGQYF.